The 14 T cell receptor beta chains reported below all come from one sample, sequenced in a study of cytomegalovirus exposure and HLA in healthy donors. 13 Jbeta primers and 60 Vbeta primers were used for the PCR. Repertoires were generated with immunoSEQ multiplex PCR, while TCRdb's copy carries only in-frame clones and drops some. The sample has roughly 200,000 clones; roughly 70% are singletons. The sequencing sample was made of PBMCs. These receptors all come from a woman aged 25 to 39 in good health and CMV-seronegative.

This clone has more than one count but fewer than ten. The chain joins TRBV11-1 to TRBJ2-5, with TRBD1 matching over 12 bases. Germline loops: CDR1 SGHAT, CDR2 FQDESV (reference sequence). This CDR3 comprises 15 residues. V lost 3 bases to trimming and J lost 5 bases; unmatched junction nucleotides: 4. The CDR3 nucleotides are TGTGCCAGCAGCTTTGGGACAGGGGGCCCGGAGACCCAGTACTTC. Protein: CASSFGTGGPETQYF.

V and J are TRBV7-9 and TRBJ2-1; 13 bases agree with TRBD2. The V gene's germline CDR1 is SEHNR and CDR2 FQNEAQ (reference sequence). The CDR3 loop spans 16 amino acids. Trimming removed 5 bases from V and 7 bases from J; junction bases left unmatched: 8. The CDR3 reads CASSLELAGGRNEQFF. CDR3 bases: TGTGCCAGCAGCCTCGAACTAGCGGGAGGGAGGAATGAGCAGTTCTTC.

The chain joins TRBV14 to TRBJ1-1; D gene unclear. The CDR3 sequence is 13 residues long. The germline CDR1 and CDR2 sequences are SGHDN and FVKESK. Trimming left V 2 bases short and J 5 bases short, with 9 bases between. CDR3 sequence: CASSQTSGTEAFF. The CDR3 DNA reads as TGTGCCAGCAGCCAAACCTCAGGAACTGAAGCTTTCTTT.

The chain uses TRBV5-1 and TRBJ1-1, with TRBD1 as a possible D gene (6 bases). The germline V and J ends were trimmed by 0 bases and 4 bases, with 16 bases remaining between them. The CDR3 is made up of 16 amino acids. Germline CDR1 is SGHRS and CDR2 is YFSETQ. The DNA of the CDR3 is TGCGCCAGCAGCTTGGTGGCTGGGGGCAGAAGCACTGAAGCTTTCTTT. Amino acid sequence: CASSLVAGGRSTEAFF.

This chain connects TRBV7-2 to TRBJ1-2; TRBD1 agrees at 7 bases. Trimming took 4 bases from V and 5 from J; bases not matched to a gene: 13. The CDR3 spans 16 residues. The V gene's germline CDR1 is SGHTA and CDR2 FQGNSA. CDR3 in DNA: TGTGCCAGCAGCTACCATGGAGCCAGGGGGTTTTATGGCTACACCTTC. It is translated as CASSYHGARGFYGYTF.

The V and J genes are TRBV5-5 and TRBJ2-5, with D possibly matching TRBD1 (5 bases). This CDR3 region has 15 residues. Trimming shortened V by 1 base and J by 0 bases, and 10 bases separated the two germline ends. Germline V gene data show CDR1 as SGHKS and CDR2 as YYEKEE (reference sequence). The CDR3 region is CASSLRGSYQETQYF. CDR3 bases: TGTGCCAGCAGCTTGAGGGGCAGCTACCAAGAGACCCAGTACTTC.

The chain joins TRBV27 to TRBJ2-3, with D unclear. Trimming took 0 bases from V and 6 from J, leaving 10 bases between them. The CDR3 is made up of 14 amino acids. From germline, CDR1 is MNHEY and CDR2 SMNVEV (reference sequence). CDR3 residues: CASSLSRPGDTQYF. For the CDR3, the DNA is TGTGCCAGCAGTTTATCGAGGCCCGGGGATACGCAGTATTTT.

This chain links TRBV5-6 with TRBJ2-1, with 8 bases fitting TRBD2. From germline, CDR1 is SGHDT and CDR2 YYEEEE. The V segment lost 4 bases and the J segment 8 bases; nucleotides outside the gene matches: 5. The CDR3 sequence is 13 residues long. The CDR3 region is CASSRRLAHEQFF. For the CDR3, the DNA is TGTGCCAGCAGCCGCCGACTAGCGCATGAGCAGTTCTTC.

The chain links TRBV6-1 to TRBJ2-7; D might be TRBD2 (7 bases). The V end was cut by 3 bases, the J end by 6 bases, with 15 bases between. This CDR3 spans 14 amino acids. Germline V gene lookup returns CDR1 MNHNS and CDR2 SASEGT. This CDR3 is CASSERGGGIEQYF. The CDR3 coding sequence is TGTGCCAGCAGTGAGAGGGGAGGGGGAATCGAGCAGTACTTC.

This chain joins TRBV18 and TRBJ2-7; tentatively, D is TRBD1 (6 bases). Per the germline V gene, CDR1 is KGHSH and CDR2 is LQKENI. The length of the CDR3 is 14 residues. Trimming took 6 bases from V and 3 from J, leaving 15 bases between them. The CDR3 sequence is CASSPRTENYEQYF. DNA of the CDR3: TGTGCCAGCTCCCCGAGGACAGAGAACTACGAGCAGTACTTC. Full variable domain (missing parts from reference TRBV18 and TRBJ2-7): NAGVMQNPRHLVRRRGQEARLRCSPMKGHSHVYWYRQLPEEGLKFMVYLQKENIIDESGMPKERFSAEFPKEGPSILRIQQVVRGDSAAYFCASSPRTENYEQYFGPGTRLTVT.

The chain is built from TRBV4-1 and TRBJ1-5; 9 bases are shared with TRBD1. The junction had 8 bases not matched to a gene; V was cut back by 2 bases and J by 3 bases. Looked up from germline, CDR1 is MGHRA and CDR2 is YSYEKL. CDR3 length equals 17 residues. The CDR3 DNA follows: TGCGCCAGCAGCCAACGAACAGGGGGCGCGGCCAATCAGCCCCAGCATTTT. Amino acid sequence: CASSQRTGGAANQPQHF.

CDR3 region: CASNTNRGSEAFF. The CDR3, as DNA: TGTGCCAGCAATACCAATCGGGGATCTGAAGCTTTCTTT. The chain has TRBV6-1 and TRBJ1-1; D call uncertain. The CDR3 sequence is 13 residues long. Deletions cut 7 bases from V and 6 bases from J, with 15 bases between. In germline, CDR1 is MNHNS, CDR2 SASEGT.

CDR3 in amino acids: CVRSLGGRGQGANSPLHF. The CDR3, as DNA: TGTGTCAGAAGCTTAGGAGGAAGAGGTCAGGGGGCGAATTCACCCCTCCACTTT. This chain joins TRBV7-5 and TRBJ1-6; no DNA check was done on the table's D call, TRBD1. TRBV7-5 is classified as a pseudogene. The CDR3 is made up of 18 amino acids.

The chain combines TRBV5-1 with TRBJ2-3, with TRBD2 matching over 14 bases. CDR1 and CDR2 from the germline V gene are SGHRS and YFSETQ. After removal of 4 bases from V and 4 bases from J, the junction contained 5 bases not matched to a gene. This CDR3 contains 16 residues. The CDR3 sequence: CASSRGLAGEADTQYF. DNA for the CDR3: TGCGCCAGCAGCAGGGGACTAGCGGGAGAGGCAGATACGCAGTATTTT.